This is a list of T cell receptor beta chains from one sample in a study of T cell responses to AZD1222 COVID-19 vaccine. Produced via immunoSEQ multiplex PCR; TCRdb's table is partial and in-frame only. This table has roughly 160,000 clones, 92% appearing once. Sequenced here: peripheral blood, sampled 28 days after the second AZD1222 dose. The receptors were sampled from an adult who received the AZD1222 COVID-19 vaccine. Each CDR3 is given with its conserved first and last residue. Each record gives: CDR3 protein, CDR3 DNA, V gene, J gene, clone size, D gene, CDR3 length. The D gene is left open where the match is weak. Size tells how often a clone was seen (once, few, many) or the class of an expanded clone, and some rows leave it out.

CDR3: CASSSGEYEQYF
DNA: TGCGCCAGCAGCTCTGGGGAGTACGAGCAGTACTTC
V: TRBV5-1
J: TRBJ2-7
size: once
D: -
length: 12

CDR3: CASSPGVGEETQYF
DNA: TGTGCCAGCAGCCCGGGCGTAGGGGAAGAGACCCAGTACTTC
V: TRBV9
J: TRBJ2-5
size: -
D: -
length: 14

CDR3: CASSNGVGYTF
DNA: TGTGCCAGTAGTAATGGGGTCGGCTACACCTTC
V: TRBV19
J: TRBJ1-2
size: -
D: -
length: 11

CDR3: CASSYPGLAGGGDEQFF
DNA: TGTGCCAGCAGTTACCCCGGACTAGCGGGAGGTGGGGATGAGCAGTTCTTC
V: TRBV6-2/TRBV6-3
J: TRBJ2-1
size: -
D: TRBD2
length: 17

CDR3: CASSLSGGHYNEQFF
DNA: TGTGCCAGCTCACTTTCTGGGGGACATTACAATGAGCAGTTCTTC
V: TRBV18
J: TRBJ2-1
size: -
D: -
length: 15

CDR3: CASSLAFMDRTNYGYTF
DNA: TGTGCCAGCAGCTTAGCGTTTATGGACAGGACGAACTATGGCTACACCTTC
V: TRBV7-9
J: TRBJ1-2
size: once
D: TRBD1
length: 17

CDR3: CASRNTGELFF
DNA: TGTGCCAGCAGGAACACCGGGGAGCTGTTTTTT
V: TRBV27
J: TRBJ2-2
size: -
D: -
length: 11

CDR3: CASRASGDQETQYF
DNA: TGTGCCAGCAGGGCTAGCGGGGACCAAGAGACCCAGTACTTC
V: TRBV6-1
J: TRBJ2-5
size: -
D: TRBD2
length: 14

CDR3: CASTGGTGPLGGYEQYF
DNA: TGTGCCAGCACCGGAGGGACAGGACCTTTGGGTGGCTACGAGCAGTACTTC
V: TRBV2
J: TRBJ2-7
size: -
D: TRBD1
length: 17

CDR3: CASSQGLEANEQFF
DNA: TGTGCCAGCAGCCAGGGACTAGAGGCAAATGAGCAGTTCTTC
V: TRBV7-9
J: TRBJ2-1
size: -
D: TRBD2
length: 14

CDR3: CASKKEAGANTGELFF
DNA: TGCGCCAGCAAAAAGGAGGCGGGGGCCAACACCGGGGAGCTGTTTTTT
V: TRBV4-1
J: TRBJ2-2
size: -
D: -
length: 16

CDR3: CASSSEPGGGYGYTF
DNA: TGTGCCAGCAGTTCCGAACCAGGGGGGGGTTATGGCTACACCTTC
V: TRBV7-6
J: TRBJ1-2
size: once
D: TRBD1
length: 15

CDR3: CASSPGGAMRTEAFF
DNA: TGTGCCAGCAGCCCGGGGGGGGCGATGAGGACTGAAGCTTTCTTT
V: TRBV7-9
J: TRBJ1-1
size: few
D: -
length: 15

CDR3: CASSEALRDSSSFYGYTF
DNA: TGTGCCAGCAGTGAAGCGCTTCGGGACAGCTCTAGCTTTTATGGCTACACCTTC
V: TRBV2
J: TRBJ1-2
size: -
D: TRBD1
length: 18

CDR3: CASSPGYEQYF
DNA: TGTGCCAGCAGCCCCGGATACGAGCAGTACTTC
V: TRBV14
J: TRBJ2-7
size: -
D: -
length: 11

CDR3: CASSFQVTDTQYF
DNA: TGTGCCAGCAGTTTCCAAGTAACAGATACGCAGTATTTT
V: TRBV6-2/TRBV6-3
J: TRBJ2-3
size: few
D: -
length: 13

CDR3: CASSLWGGSPLHF
DNA: TGTGCCAGCAGTTTATGGGGGGGTTCACCCCTCCACTTT
V: TRBV27
J: TRBJ1-6
size: -
D: -
length: 13

CDR3: CASSLARVGTDTQYF
DNA: TGTGCCAGCAGCTTAGCGCGGGTGGGTACAGATACGCAGTATTTT
V: TRBV7-8
J: TRBJ2-3
size: -
D: -
length: 15

CDR3: CASSPPGDRGLGEQFF
DNA: TGTGCCAGCAGTCCTCCCGGGGACAGGGGTTTAGGGGAGCAGTTCTTC
V: TRBV5-4
J: TRBJ2-1
size: -
D: TRBD1
length: 16

CDR3: CASSVGTGGGSDNSPLHF
DNA: TGTGCCAGCAGCGTTGGGACAGGGGGCGGGAGCGATAATTCACCCCTCCACTTT
V: TRBV7-8
J: TRBJ1-6
size: -
D: TRBD1
length: 18

CDR3: CASSQDRDRVEAFF
DNA: TGTGCCAGCAGCCAAGATAGGGACAGGGTTGAAGCTTTCTTT
V: TRBV4-2
J: TRBJ1-1
size: -
D: TRBD1
length: 14

CDR3: CASSPGAGGVDTQYF
DNA: TGTGCCAGCAGCCCGGGGGCGGGAGGTGTAGATACGCAGTATTTT
V: TRBV7-9
J: TRBJ2-3
size: -
D: TRBD2
length: 15

CDR3: CASSQASGVNNEQFF
DNA: TGTGCCAGCAGCCAAGCTAGCGGGGTAAACAATGAGCAGTTCTTC
V: TRBV3-1/TRBV3-2
J: TRBJ2-1
size: -
D: TRBD2
length: 15

CDR3: CASSIEVQVPKPQHF
DNA: TGTGCCAGTAGTATAGAGGTACAGGTCCCAAAGCCCCAGCATTTT
V: TRBV19
J: TRBJ1-5
size: -
D: -
length: 15

CDR3: CAWRAGTGANYGYTF
DNA: TGTGCCTGGAGGGCGGGGACAGGAGCTAACTATGGCTACACCTTC
V: TRBV30
J: TRBJ1-2
size: -
D: TRBD1
length: 15

CDR3: CASSIDPGTGANVLTF
DNA: TGCGCCAGCAGCATAGACCCGGGTACTGGGGCCAACGTCCTGACTTTC
V: TRBV5-1
J: TRBJ2-6
size: -
D: -
length: 16

CDR3: CASSVGGTGISHTF
DNA: TGTGCCAGCAGCGTAGGCGGGACAGGGATCTCACACACCTTC
V: TRBV9
J: TRBJ1-2
size: -
D: TRBD1
length: 14

CDR3: CAISETRIDSYGYTF
DNA: TGTGCCATCAGTGAGACTAGAATAGACAGCTATGGCTACACCTTC
V: TRBV10-3
J: TRBJ1-2
size: -
D: -
length: 15

CDR3: CASRPLNNEQFF
DNA: TGTGCCAGCAGGCCCTTGAACAATGAGCAGTTCTTC
V: TRBV12-3/TRBV12-4
J: TRBJ2-1
size: -
D: -
length: 12

CDR3: CASSLGLRDYTEAFF
DNA: TGCGCCAGCAGCTTGGGATTAAGGGATTACACTGAAGCTTTCTTT
V: TRBV5-1
J: TRBJ1-1
size: once
D: -
length: 15

CDR3: CASSPGWGEAQAFF
DNA: TGTGCCAGCAGCCCAGGGTGGGGGGAAGCTCAAGCTTTCTTT
V: TRBV3-1/TRBV3-2
J: TRBJ1-1
size: -
D: -
length: 14

CDR3: CSHTRALGTEAFF
DNA: TGCAGCCACACGAGAGCCTTAGGAACTGAAGCTTTCTTT
V: TRBV29-1
J: TRBJ1-1
size: -
D: -
length: 13

CDR3: CASSPTGNQPQHF
DNA: TGCGCCAGCAGCCCGACAGGGAATCAGCCCCAGCATTTT
V: TRBV4-1
J: TRBJ1-5
size: few
D: TRBD1
length: 13

CDR3: CASSSPRQGEVGYTF
DNA: TGTGCCAGCAGCTCCCCTCGACAGGGTGAAGTTGGCTACACCTTC
V: TRBV14
J: TRBJ1-2
size: once
D: TRBD1
length: 15

CDR3: CASKGFVGQGGYYSNQPQHF
DNA: TGTGCCAGTAAGGGGTTCGTGGGGCAGGGAGGATACTATAGCAATCAGCCCCAGCATTTT
V: TRBV19
J: TRBJ1-5
size: -
D: -
length: 20

CDR3: CASSQATGALKGETQYF
DNA: TGTGCCAGCAGCCAAGCCACAGGGGCGTTGAAGGGAGAGACCCAGTACTTC
V: TRBV14
J: TRBJ2-5
size: -
D: TRBD1
length: 17

CDR3: CASSQINSPLHF
DNA: TGTGCCAGCAGCCAGATAAATTCACCCCTCCACTTT
V: TRBV27
J: TRBJ1-6
size: -
D: -
length: 12

CDR3: CASSLTGRRVWTEAFF
DNA: TGTGCCAGCAGCCTGACAGGGAGGAGGGTTTGGACTGAAGCTTTCTTT
V: TRBV5-6
J: TRBJ1-1
size: -
D: TRBD1
length: 16

CDR3: CASSPTGQSSGNTIYF
DNA: TGTGCCAGCAGTCCTACAGGACAGAGCTCTGGAAACACCATATATTTT
V: TRBV28
J: TRBJ1-3
size: -
D: -
length: 16

CDR3: CASSRSTGGYGYTF
DNA: TGTGCCAGCAGTCGTTCTACAGGGGGCTATGGCTACACCTTC
V: TRBV27
J: TRBJ1-2
size: -
D: TRBD1
length: 14

CDR3: CASATRLAGGPDEQFF
DNA: TGTGCCAGTGCCACCCGACTAGCGGGAGGGCCAGATGAGCAGTTCTTC
V: TRBV5-4
J: TRBJ2-1
size: -
D: TRBD2
length: 16